The entry that follows covers one TCR beta chain sequence. This entry is derived from a study of blood T cell repertoires in COVID-19. Germline V lookup: CDR1 MRHNA, CDR2 SNTAGT. V gave up 3 bases and J gave up 1 base; unmatched junction bases: 10. The CDR3 spans 18 residues. The protocol was immunoSEQ multiplex PCR, while the TCRdb copy is restricted to in-frame clones and leaves out a portion. The profile shows around 200,000 clones, about 86% of them singletons. The chain links TRBV6-4 to TRBJ2-3, with TRBD2 matching over 10 bases. The sample taken for sequencing was peripheral blood. This clonotype was obtained from a man aged 25 to 45 with active or convalescent COVID-19. The DNA for the CDR3 is TGTGCCAGCAGTGAGGCTAGCGGGAGTAGTTTCGGCACAGATACGCAGTATTTT. As protein: CASSEASGSSFGTDTQYF.